This TCR beta chain is from a study of T cell repertoires in cytomegalovirus infection. Overall study results and limits: The ex vivo response showed dominance by HLA-C-restricted CMV-specific TCR beta clonotypes.

TCRdb re-analysed the reads in MiXCR, keeping a single row per CDR3 protein. The sample lists around 260,000 distinct CDR3 sequences; around 25% were seen once. Notes on this clonotype: Its antigen is as yet unknown.

The germline CDR1 and CDR2 sequences are SEHNR and FQNEAQ (reference sequence). This CDR3 comprises 15 residues. V lost 5 bases and J 0 bases, leaving 11 bases between the germline ends. Specimen: PBMCs. This chain connects TRBV7-9 to TRBJ2-1; a weak D match, TRBD1 (6 bases). The sequence was obtained from a human donor in good health (CMV status not recorded). Some clones in this sample may be carry-over from other donors' samples. This chain's CDR3 is CASSPEQGSYNEQFF. DNA of the CDR3: TGTGCCAGCAGCCCCGAACAGGGCTCCTACAATGAGCAGTTCTTC.